This T cell receptor (beta chain) was documented in a study of CD8+CD57+ T cells in acquired aplastic anemia. Study-wide background: The sorted CD4+ and CD8+ cells yielded an average roughly 3 ug of DNA. Healthy donor sequencing depth: 8.5 million to 10.8 million CD4+, some 11 million CD8+ reads.

Findings and caveats of the study: Between patients and controls, about 31 CD8+ CDR3 sequences were found in common. Patients and healthy controls showed no significant CD8+ Simpson's diversity difference.

The study profiled TCR beta VDJ and CDR3 using genomic DNA as template. A single record per CDR3 protein comes from TCRdb applying MiXCR to the reads. The table records 150,000 to 200,000 distinct CDR3 sequences, 35% to 55% of them present only once. Note on this clonotype: Its antigen is not identified.

Sequencing input: sorted CD4+, CD8+, or CD8+CD57+ T cells (not recorded which) from PBMCs. This receptor was obtained from a human donor in good health.

CDR3 DNA: TGTGCCAGCAGCTTAGCTATGAACACTGAAGCTTTCTTT. It specifies CASSLAMNTEAFF. The V gene is TRBV7-2, the J gene TRBJ1-1, with no clear D. The CDR3 length is 13 residues. CDR1 is SGHTA, CDR2 FQGNSA, per germline. Trimming pared 0 bases from V and 0 bases from J, leaving 2 bases between.